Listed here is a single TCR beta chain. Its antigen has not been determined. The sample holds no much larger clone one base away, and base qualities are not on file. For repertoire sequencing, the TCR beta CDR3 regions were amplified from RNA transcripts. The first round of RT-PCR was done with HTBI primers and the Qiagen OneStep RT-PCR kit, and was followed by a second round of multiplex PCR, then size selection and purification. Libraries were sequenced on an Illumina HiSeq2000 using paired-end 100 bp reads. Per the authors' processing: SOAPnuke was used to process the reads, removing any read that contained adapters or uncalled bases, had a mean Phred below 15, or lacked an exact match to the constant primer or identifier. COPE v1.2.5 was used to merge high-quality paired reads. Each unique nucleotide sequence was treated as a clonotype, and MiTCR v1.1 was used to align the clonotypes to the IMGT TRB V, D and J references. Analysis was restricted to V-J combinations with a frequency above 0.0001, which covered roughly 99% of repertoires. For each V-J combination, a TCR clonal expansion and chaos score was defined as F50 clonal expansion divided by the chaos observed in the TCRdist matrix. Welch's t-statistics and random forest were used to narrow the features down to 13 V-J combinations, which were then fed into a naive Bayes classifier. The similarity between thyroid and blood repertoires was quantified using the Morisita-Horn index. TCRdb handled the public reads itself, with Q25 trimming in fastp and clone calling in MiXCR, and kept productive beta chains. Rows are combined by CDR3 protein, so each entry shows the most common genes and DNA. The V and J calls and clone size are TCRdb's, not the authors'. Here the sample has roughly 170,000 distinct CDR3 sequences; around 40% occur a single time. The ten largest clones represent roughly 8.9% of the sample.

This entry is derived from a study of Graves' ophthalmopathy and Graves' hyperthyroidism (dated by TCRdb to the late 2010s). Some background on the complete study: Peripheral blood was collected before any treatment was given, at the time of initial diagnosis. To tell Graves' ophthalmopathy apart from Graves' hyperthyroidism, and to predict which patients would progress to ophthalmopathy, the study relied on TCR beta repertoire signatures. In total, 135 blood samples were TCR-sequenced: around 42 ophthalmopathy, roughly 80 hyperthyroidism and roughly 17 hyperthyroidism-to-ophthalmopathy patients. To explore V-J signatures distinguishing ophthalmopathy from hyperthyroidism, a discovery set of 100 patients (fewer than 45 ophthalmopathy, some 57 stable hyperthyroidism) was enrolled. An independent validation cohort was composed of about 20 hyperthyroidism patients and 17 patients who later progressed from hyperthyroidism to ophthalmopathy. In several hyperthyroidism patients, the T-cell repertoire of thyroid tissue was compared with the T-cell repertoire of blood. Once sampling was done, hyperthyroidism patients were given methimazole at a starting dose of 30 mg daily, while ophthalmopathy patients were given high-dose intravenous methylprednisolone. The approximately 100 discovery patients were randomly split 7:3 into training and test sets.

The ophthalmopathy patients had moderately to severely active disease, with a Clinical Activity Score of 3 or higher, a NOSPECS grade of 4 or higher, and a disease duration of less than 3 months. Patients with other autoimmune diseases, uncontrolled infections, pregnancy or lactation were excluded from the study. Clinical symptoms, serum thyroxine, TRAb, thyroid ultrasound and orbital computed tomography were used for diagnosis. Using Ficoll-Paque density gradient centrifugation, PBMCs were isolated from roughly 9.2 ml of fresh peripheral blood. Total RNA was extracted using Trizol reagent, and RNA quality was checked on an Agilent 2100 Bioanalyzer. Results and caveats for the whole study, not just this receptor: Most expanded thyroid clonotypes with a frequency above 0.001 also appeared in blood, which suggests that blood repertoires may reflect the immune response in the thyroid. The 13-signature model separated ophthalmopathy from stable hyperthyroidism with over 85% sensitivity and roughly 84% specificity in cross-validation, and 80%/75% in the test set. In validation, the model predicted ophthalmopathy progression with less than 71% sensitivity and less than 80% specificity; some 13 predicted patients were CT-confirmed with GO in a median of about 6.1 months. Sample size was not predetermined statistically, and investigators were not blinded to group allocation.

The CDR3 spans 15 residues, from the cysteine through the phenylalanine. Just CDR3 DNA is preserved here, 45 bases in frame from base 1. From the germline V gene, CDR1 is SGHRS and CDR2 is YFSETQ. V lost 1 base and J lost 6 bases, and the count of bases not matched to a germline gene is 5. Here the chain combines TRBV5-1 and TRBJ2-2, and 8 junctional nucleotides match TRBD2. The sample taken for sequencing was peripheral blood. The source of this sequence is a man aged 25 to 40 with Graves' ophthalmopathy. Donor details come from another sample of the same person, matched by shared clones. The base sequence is TGCGCCAGCAGCTTGAGGCCTAGCGGGCCCGGGGAGCTGTTTTTT. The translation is CASSLRPSGPGELFF.